Detailed here is one T cell receptor (beta chain). No antigen is known for it. Base qualities are not recorded, but no much larger clone differs from it by a single base. Each collaborating institution followed its own protocols to collect whole blood in K2EDTA tubes. For TCRbeta analysis, collaborator samples were shipped as frozen whole blood, as isolated PBMCs, or as DNA extracted from either sample type. The sample comes from a study of blood T cell repertoires in COVID-19 (TCRdb year 2020). Regarding the research as a whole: Samples from collaborators originated in the United States, Italy and Spain and spanned both the acute and convalescent phases of COVID-19. The prospective study material was composed of cDNA or gDNA derived from T cells, B-cell-depleted T cells, or PBMCs. Subjects who had been exposed to COVID-19, were actively infected with it, or had recovered from it provided the deeply sampled blood TCRbeta repertoires that made up the dataset. A freely available public database, intended as a resource for researchers studying the immune response to SARS-CoV-2, is where the repertoires were released. The samples were drawn from the first 160 participants of the ongoing ImmuneRACE study and from over a thousand subjects provided by 6 global collaborators. The sample metadata nearly always contained a de-identified subject ID, COVID-19 status, age in years and sex. HLA class I and class II types, where available, came from metadata supplied by the sample provider rather than from assay-based typing.

Trimming takes 1 base from V and 13 bases from J, and the germline ends sit 23 bases apart. The CDR3 starts with the cysteine, ends with the phenylalanine, and has 16 residues. Only the CDR3 part of the read is kept: 48 bases, read in frame from the first base. CDR1 and CDR2 are drawn from the germline V gene: SNHLY, FYNNEI. The research as a whole found: Clinical and demographic metadata were provided uncurated, with the amount varying by source and participant.

The immunoSEQ Assay, a bias-controlled multiplex PCR, was used to amplify TCRbeta CDR3 regions from genomic DNA. In the source study's methods: Nucleated cell counts per sample were estimated from amplification of reference gene primers within the assay. To quantify the absolute abundance of each unique TCRbeta CDR3 rearrangement, sequence reads were collapsed and filtered. Productive Simpson clonality was computed per sample as the square root of Simpson's diversity index over productive rearrangements. Not all clones reach the TCRdb copy of this immuneACCESS table, which keeps in-frame sequences only. Checked studies attribute under half of the gap to unresolved V genes and leave the rest unexplained. Clonal size and the V and J genes are those of that table, whereas D and trimming came from the DNA. The sample data list about 75,000 clones, and 80% to 90% of these were observed just once. In total, the top ten clones hold approximately 20% of the sample.

The specimen was peripheral blood. Here the chain combines TRBV2 and TRBJ1-5; the D gene is perhaps TRBD1, from 5 matching bases. This clonotype originated in a woman in her 50s with acute or convalescent COVID-19. The nucleotides read TGTGCCAGCAGTGAAGACCGGGGGGGAGTGGGACGTCCTCAGCATTTT. This sequence encodes CASSEDRGGVGRPQHF.